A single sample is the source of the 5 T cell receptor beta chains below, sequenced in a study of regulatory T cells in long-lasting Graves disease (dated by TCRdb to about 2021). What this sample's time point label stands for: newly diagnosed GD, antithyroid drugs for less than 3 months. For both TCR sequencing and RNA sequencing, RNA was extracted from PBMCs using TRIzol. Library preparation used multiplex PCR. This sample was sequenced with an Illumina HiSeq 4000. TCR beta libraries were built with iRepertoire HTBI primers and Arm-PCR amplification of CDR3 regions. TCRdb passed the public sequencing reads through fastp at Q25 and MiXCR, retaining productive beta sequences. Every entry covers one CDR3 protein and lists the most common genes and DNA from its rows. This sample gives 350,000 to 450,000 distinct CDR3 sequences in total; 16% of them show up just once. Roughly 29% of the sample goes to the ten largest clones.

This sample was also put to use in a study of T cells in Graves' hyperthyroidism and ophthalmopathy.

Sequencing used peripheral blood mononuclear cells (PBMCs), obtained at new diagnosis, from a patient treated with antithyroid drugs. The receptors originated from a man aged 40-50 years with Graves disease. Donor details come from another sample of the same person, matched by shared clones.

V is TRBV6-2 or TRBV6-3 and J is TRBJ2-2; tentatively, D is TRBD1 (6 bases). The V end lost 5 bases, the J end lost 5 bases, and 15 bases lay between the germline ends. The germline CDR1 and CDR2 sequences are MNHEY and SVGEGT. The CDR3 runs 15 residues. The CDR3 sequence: CASSEQQGGTGELFF. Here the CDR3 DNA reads TGTGCCAGCAGTGAACAACAGGGCGGGACCGGGGAGCTGTTTTTT.

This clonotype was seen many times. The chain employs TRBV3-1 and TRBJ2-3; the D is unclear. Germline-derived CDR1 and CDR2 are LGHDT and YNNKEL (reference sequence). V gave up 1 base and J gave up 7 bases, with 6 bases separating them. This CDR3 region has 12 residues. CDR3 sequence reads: CASSQGKNTQYF. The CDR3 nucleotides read TGTGCCAGCAGCCAAGGGAAGAATACGCAGTATTTT.

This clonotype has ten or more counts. Here the CDR3 DNA reads TGTGCCAGCAGCTCCTTGACGGAGAAAAACACTGAAGCTTTCTTT. Translating it yields CASSSLTEKNTEAFF. V and J are TRBV11-3 and TRBJ1-1; D is unresolved. CDR1 is SGHNT, CDR2 YENEEA, per germline. V lost 4 bases and J 2 bases, leaving 14 bases between the germline ends. The CDR3 sequence is 15 residues long.

The CDR3 region is CSGWARNTEAFF. In nucleotides, the CDR3 is TGCAGTGGGTGGGCCAGGAACACTGAAGCTTTCTTT. The chain couples TRBV20-1 to TRBJ1-1; D gene uncertain. CDR3 length: 12 amino acids. V lost 7 bases and J lost 1, with 10 bases in between. Germline V gives CDR1 DFQATT, CDR2 SNEGSKA (reference sequence).

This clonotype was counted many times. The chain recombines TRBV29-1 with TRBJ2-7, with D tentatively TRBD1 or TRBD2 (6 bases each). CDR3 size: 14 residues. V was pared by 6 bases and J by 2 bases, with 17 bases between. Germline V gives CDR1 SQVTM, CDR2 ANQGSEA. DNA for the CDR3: TGCAGCGTGGGGGGCGTGGGGGGAGCCTACGAGCAGTACTTC. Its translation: CSVGGVGGAYEQYF.